This is a list of T cell receptor beta chains from one sample in a study of T cell changes during pregnancy in multiple sclerosis. Here immunoSEQ multiplex PCR was the method, and the copy in TCRdb shows in-frame clones only, minus some. The profile shows 90,000 to 100,000 clones, around 93% of them singletons. Sequenced material: peripheral blood, taken in the third trimester of pregnancy. The receptors stem from a female donor with multiple sclerosis, enrolled in a pregnancy study. CDR3s include the opening cysteine and the closing phenylalanine or tryptophan. The D gene is left open where the match is weak. Expanded clones get a size class; other rows say once, few or many, or leave the size out.

CDR3 length	clone size	V gene	D gene	J gene	CDR3 protein
16	NA	TRBV15	NA	TRBJ1-2	CATSRAGATTTYGYTF
14	few	TRBV7-3	NA	TRBJ1-5	CASTQGPGNQPQHF
15	NA	TRBV28	NA	TRBJ2-7	CASSATGTGVFEQYF
15	NA	TRBV5-6	NA	TRBJ2-7	CASSPGGGFGYEQYF
17	NA	TRBV29-1	TRBD2	TRBJ2-6	CSVETSGRFAGANVLTF
15	NA	TRBV6-5	NA	TRBJ2-7	CASSYSRADPYEQYF
15	NA	TRBV27	TRBD1	TRBJ2-7	CASSLYSGTENEQYF
13	NA	TRBV2	NA	TRBJ2-1	CASSDRGSNEQFF
12	NA	TRBV29-1	TRBD1	TRBJ1-2	CSVEEGGQGNTF
18	NA	TRBV2	TRBD2	TRBJ2-3	CASSERGTGTSSADTQYF
17	NA	TRBV14	NA	TRBJ2-7	CASSPGFMAGGAYEQYF